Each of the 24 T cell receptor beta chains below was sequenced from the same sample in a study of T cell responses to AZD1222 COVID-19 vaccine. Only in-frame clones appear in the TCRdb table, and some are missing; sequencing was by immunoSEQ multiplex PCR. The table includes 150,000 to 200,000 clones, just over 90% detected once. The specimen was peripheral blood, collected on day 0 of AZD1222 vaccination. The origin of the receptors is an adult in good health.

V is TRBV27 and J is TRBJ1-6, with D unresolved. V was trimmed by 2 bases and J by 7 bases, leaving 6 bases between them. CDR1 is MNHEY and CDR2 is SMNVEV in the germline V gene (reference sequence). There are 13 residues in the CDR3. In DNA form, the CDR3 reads TGTGCCAGCAGTTTAGGGTACAATTCACCCCTCCACTTT. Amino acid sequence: CASSLGYNSPLHF.

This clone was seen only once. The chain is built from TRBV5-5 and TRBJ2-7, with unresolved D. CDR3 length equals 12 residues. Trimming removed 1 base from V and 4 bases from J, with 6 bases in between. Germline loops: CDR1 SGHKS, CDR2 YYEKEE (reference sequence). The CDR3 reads CASSLLGYEQYF. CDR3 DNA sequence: TGTGCCAGCAGCTTGTTGGGGTACGAGCAGTACTTC.

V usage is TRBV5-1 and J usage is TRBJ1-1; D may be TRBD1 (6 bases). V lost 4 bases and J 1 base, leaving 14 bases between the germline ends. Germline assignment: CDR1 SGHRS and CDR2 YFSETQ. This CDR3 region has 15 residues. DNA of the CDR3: TGCGCCAGCAGCCCTCGGACAGCCCCGAACACTGAAGCTTTCTTT. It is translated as CASSPRTAPNTEAFF.

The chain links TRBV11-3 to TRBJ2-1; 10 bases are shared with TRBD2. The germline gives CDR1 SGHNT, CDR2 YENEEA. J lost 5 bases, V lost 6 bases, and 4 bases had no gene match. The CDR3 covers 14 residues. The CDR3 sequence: CASRRTSGNNEQFF. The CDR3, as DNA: TGTGCCAGCAGACGGACTAGCGGAAACAATGAGCAGTTCTTC.

DNA of the CDR3: TGTGCCAGCAGTCCCTCAGGACAGGTAACCATGAACACTGAAGCTTTCTTT. Encoded protein: CASSPSGQVTMNTEAFF. This chain connects TRBV27 to TRBJ1-1, with 7 nucleotides matching TRBD1. This CDR3 comprises 17 residues. V shed 5 bases, J shed 0 bases, and the junction held 12 bases outside the gene matches. CDR1 and CDR2 from the germline V gene are MNHEY and SMNVEV (reference sequence).

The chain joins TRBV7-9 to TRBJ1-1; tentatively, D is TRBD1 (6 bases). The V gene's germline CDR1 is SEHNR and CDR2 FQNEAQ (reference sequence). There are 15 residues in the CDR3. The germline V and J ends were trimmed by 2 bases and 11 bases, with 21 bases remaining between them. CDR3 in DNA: TGTGCCAGCAGCTTAATAACCCAAGGGGGGGTGAGGGCTTTCTTT. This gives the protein CASSLITQGGVRAFF.

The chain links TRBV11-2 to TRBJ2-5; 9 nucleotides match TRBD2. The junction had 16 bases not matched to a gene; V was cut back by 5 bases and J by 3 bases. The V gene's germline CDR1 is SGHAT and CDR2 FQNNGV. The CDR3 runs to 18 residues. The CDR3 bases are TGTGCCAGCAGCCGGAGGCGGCTAGCGGGAAACATAAAAGAGACCCAGTACTTC. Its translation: CASSRRRLAGNIKETQYF.

The CDR3 protein is CASSLGWGKYTEAFF. CDR3 in DNA: TGTGCCAGCAGCTTAGGGTGGGGGAAATACACTGAAGCTTTCTTT. The chain couples TRBV11-2 to TRBJ1-1; weak D call: TRBD1 (5 bases). This CDR3 is 15 amino acids long. CDR1 and CDR2 from the germline V gene are SGHAT and FQNNGV. Trimming cost V 1 base and J 3 bases, with 12 bases left between them.

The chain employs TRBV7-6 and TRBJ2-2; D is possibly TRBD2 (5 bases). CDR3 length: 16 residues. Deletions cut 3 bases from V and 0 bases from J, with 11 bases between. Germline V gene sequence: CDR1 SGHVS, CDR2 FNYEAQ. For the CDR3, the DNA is TGTGCCAGCAGCTTTCCAACGGGATCGAACACCGGGGAGCTGTTTTTT. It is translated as CASSFPTGSNTGELFF. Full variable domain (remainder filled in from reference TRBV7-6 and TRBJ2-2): GAGVSQSPRYKVTKRGQDVALRCDPISGHVSLYWYRQALGQGPEFLTYFNYEAQQDKSGLPNDRFSAERPEGSISTLTIQRTEQRDSAMYRCASSFPTGSNTGELFFGEGSRLTVL.

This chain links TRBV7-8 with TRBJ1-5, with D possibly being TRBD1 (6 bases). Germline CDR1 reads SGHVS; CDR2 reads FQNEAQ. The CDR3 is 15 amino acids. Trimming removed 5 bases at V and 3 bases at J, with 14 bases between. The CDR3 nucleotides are TGTGCCAGCAGCCAACAGACAGGTTTCAATCAGCCCCAGCATTTT. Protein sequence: CASSQQTGFNQPQHF.

The CDR3 spells CASSVQFLVNTEAFF. In nucleotides, the CDR3 is TGTGCCAGCAGTGTACAGTTCTTAGTGAACACTGAAGCTTTCTTT. The chain uses TRBV2 and TRBJ1-1, with D unclear. The CDR3 sequence is 15 residues long. Between the trimmed V and J ends, which lost 4 bases and 0 bases, there was a span of 12 bases. Germline loops: CDR1 SNHLY, CDR2 FYNNEI.

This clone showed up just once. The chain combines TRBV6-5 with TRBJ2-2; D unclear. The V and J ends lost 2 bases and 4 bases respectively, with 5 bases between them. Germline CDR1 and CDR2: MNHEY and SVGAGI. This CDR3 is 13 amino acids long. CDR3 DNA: TGTGCCAGCAGTTACGGTCGCACCGGGGAGCTGTTTTTT. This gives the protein CASSYGRTGELFF.

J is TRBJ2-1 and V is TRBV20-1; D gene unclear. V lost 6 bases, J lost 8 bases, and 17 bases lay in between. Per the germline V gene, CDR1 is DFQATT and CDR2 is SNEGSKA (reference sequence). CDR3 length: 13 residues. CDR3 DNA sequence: TGCAGTGCCAGTTGGGCCCTCGCGGATGAGCAGTTCTTC. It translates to CSASWALADEQFF.

The CDR3 region has the DNA TGTGCCAGCAGCTTAGCGTCGGGACAGATATACTATGGCTACACCTTC. This translates into CASSLASGQIYYGYTF. The chain uses TRBV7-2 and TRBJ1-2; 7 bases match TRBD1. The ends lost 0 bases at V and 3 bases at J; junction bases unmatched: 7. The CDR3 sequence is 16 residues long. Looked up from germline, CDR1 is SGHTA and CDR2 is FQGNSA.

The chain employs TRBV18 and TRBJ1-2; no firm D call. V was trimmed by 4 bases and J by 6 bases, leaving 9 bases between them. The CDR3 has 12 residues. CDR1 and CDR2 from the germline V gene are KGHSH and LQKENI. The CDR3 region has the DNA TGTGCCAGCTCACAGGGTGGTGATGGCTACACCTTC. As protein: CASSQGGDGYTF.

CDR3 region: CASSLTGGKLGNTEAFF. In DNA, the CDR3 is TGTGCCAGCAGTCTAACCGGCGGGAAGTTGGGGAACACTGAAGCTTTCTTT. This chain uses TRBV6-6 with TRBJ1-1; D is unclear. Germline V lookup: CDR1 MNHNY, CDR2 SVGAGI (reference sequence). This CDR3 contains 17 residues. Trimming pared 5 bases from V and 1 base from J, leaving 20 bases between.

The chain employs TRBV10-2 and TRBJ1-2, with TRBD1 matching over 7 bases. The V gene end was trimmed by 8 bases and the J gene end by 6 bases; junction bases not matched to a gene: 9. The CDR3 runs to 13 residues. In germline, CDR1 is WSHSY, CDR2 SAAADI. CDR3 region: CASSETGSDGYTF. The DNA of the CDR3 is TGCGCCAGCTCCGAGACAGGGAGCGATGGCTACACCTTC.

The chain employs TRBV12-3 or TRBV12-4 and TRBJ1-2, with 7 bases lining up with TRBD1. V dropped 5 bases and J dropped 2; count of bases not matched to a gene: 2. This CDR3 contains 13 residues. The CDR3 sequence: CASSTTGNYGYTF. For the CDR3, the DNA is TGTGCCAGCAGTACGACAGGGAACTATGGCTACACCTTC.

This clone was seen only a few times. The CDR3 DNA follows: TGTGCCAGTAGTATTAACAGCTACACTGAAGCTTTCTTT. Translated, it gives CASSINSYTEAFF. The V call is TRBV19, the J call TRBJ1-1, with D unclear. The CDR3 runs to 13 residues. Germline CDR1 reads LNHDA; CDR2 reads SQIVND (reference sequence). V was clipped by 3 bases and J by 3 bases, with 8 bases between them.

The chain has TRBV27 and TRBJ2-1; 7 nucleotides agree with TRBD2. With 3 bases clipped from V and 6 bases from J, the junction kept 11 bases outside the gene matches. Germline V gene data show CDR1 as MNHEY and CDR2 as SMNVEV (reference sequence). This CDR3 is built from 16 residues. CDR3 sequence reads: CASSLAWEGAFNEQFF. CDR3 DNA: TGTGCCAGCAGTTTGGCCTGGGAGGGCGCCTTCAATGAGCAGTTCTTC.

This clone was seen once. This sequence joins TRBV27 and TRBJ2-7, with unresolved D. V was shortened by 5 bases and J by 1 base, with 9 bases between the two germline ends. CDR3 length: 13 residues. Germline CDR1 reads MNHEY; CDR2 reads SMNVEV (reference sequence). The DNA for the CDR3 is TGTGCCAGCAGTCGGCAGTCTTCCTACGAGCAGTACTTC. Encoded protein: CASSRQSSYEQYF.

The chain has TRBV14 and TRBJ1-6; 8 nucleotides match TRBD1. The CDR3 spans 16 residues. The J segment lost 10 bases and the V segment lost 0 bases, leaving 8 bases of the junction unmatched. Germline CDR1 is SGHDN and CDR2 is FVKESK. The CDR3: CASSQDWTGWNSPLHF. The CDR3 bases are TGTGCCAGCAGCCAAGATTGGACAGGGTGGAACTCACCCCTCCACTTT.

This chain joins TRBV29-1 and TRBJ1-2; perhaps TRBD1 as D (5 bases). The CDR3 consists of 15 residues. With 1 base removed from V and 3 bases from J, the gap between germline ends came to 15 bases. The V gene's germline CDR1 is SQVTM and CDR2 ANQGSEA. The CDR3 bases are TGCAGCGTTGAAGCTGACCTAACAGGAGACTATGGCTACACCTTC. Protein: CSVEADLTGDYGYTF. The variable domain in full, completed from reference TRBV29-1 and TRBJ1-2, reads SAVISQKPSRDICQRGTSLTIQCQVDSQVTMMFWYRQQPGQSLTLIATANQGSEATYESGFVIDKFPISRPNLTFSTLTVSNMSPEDSSIYLCSVEADLTGDYGYTFGSGTRLTVV.

The CDR3 DNA sequence: TGTGCCAGCAGCTTTTCAGGCTCTGGAAACACCATATATTTT. It codes for CASSFSGSGNTIYF. The chain links TRBV7-2 to TRBJ1-3; D ambiguous. This CDR3 region has 14 residues. The V gene's germline CDR1 is SGHTA and CDR2 FQGNSA. Deletions cut 3 bases from V and 0 bases from J, with 6 bases between.